This T cell receptor beta chain was retrieved from a study of tumor and adjacent non-tumor tissue in lung cancer. Across the whole study: On average, productive TCRbeta reads reached 4 million to 5 million per sample. Study-level results: Tumor tissue had significantly higher TCR diversity than normal lung. In normal lung, the top 100 clones were significantly more dominant than in tumor.

In the case of this clonotype: Its antigen is still unknown. A much larger clonotype is one base distant, so this may be a read error.

RNA was extracted from bulk tissue without any cell sorting. Chemotherapy-naive patients with new lung cancer underwent thoracic surgery in China, August–November 2014. The germline CDR1 and CDR2 sequences are SGHNT and YYREEE (reference sequence). The length of the CDR3 is 16 residues. The V end was cut by 2 bases, the J end by 3 bases, with 16 bases between. TCRbeta libraries were built with three rounds of nested PCR, modified from ARM-PCR. TCRdb independently ran MiXCR on the multiplex PCR reads; one entry per CDR3 protein. The table has more than 75,000 distinct CDR3 sequences, around 65% seen once.

This receptor was taken from a woman aged 65 to 85 with non-small cell lung cancer. Sequenced sample: lung tumor tissue. The chain has TRBV5-4 and TRBJ2-3; no firm D call. CDR3 in DNA: TGTGCCAGCAGCTTAAGGAGTGACGAGACGACAGATACGCAGTATTTT. The encoded protein is CASSLRSDETTDTQYF.